The 6 T cell receptor beta chains presented below share a single source sample, sequenced in a study of blood T cell repertoires in COVID-19. Sequenced by immunoSEQ multiplex PCR; TCRdb stores in-frame clones only, minus some. The repertoire holds 200,000 to 250,000 clones, about 80% seen once, with over 12% in the top ten. Sample: PBMCs or T cells enriched from blood (not recorded which). All receptors derive from a man between 35 and 55 years old who had recovered from COVID-19.

The chain joins TRBV28 to TRBJ1-1; 10 bases are shared with TRBD1. The CDR3 length is 20 residues. Unmatched junction bases numbered 19, after V lost 0 bases and J lost 6 bases. Germline V gene sequence: CDR1 MDHEN, CDR2 SYDVKM. In nucleotides, the CDR3 is TGTGCCAGCAGTTTATGGTCAGGCCTCCCATCGGGACAGGGGAGCCCTGAAGCTTTCTTT. This sequence encodes CASSLWSGLPSGQGSPEAFF.

The chain carries TRBV10-3 and TRBJ1-2; perhaps TRBD1 as D (5 bases). The CDR3 loop spans 14 amino acids. V lost 0 bases, J lost 4 bases, and 9 bases lay in between. Germline assignment: CDR1 ENHRY and CDR2 SYGVKD. The CDR3 spells CAISESGRGYGYTF. CDR3 sequence (DNA): TGTGCCATCAGTGAGTCGGGAAGGGGCTATGGCTACACCTTC.

The genes are TRBV28 and TRBJ2-7; D unclear. Trimming removed 8 bases from V and 7 bases from J, with 18 bases in between. CDR1 is MDHEN, CDR2 SYDVKM, per germline. CDR3 length equals 13 residues. The CDR3 DNA is TGTGCCAGCGTGGAACGGGTACGACGAGAGCAGTACTTC. This codes for CASVERVRREQYF.

The chain links TRBV3-1 (or the pseudogene TRBV3-2) to TRBJ2-2, with TRBD2 identical over 8 bases. The V and J ends lost 2 bases and 0 bases, in that order; junction bases with no gene match: 2. The V gene's germline CDR1 is LGHDT and CDR2 YNNKEL (reference sequence). The CDR3 totals 16 residues. In nucleotides, the CDR3 is TGTGCCAGCAGCCAAATAGCGGGGACGAACACCGGGGAGCTGTTTTTT. This encodes CASSQIAGTNTGELFF.

The chain's CDR3 is CASGGQIFQQFF. As DNA, the CDR3 is TGTGCCAGCGGTGGGCAGATATTCCAGCAGTTCTTC. The V call is TRBV2, the J call TRBJ2-1; the D is unclear. Trimming removed 8 bases at V and 11 bases at J, with 16 bases between. The CDR3 sequence is 12 residues long. Germline V gene sequence: CDR1 SNHLY, CDR2 FYNNEI.

This chain connects TRBV5-8 to TRBJ2-1; 9 bases fit TRBD1. The V gene's germline CDR1 is SGHTS and CDR2 YDEGEE. With 3 bases clipped from V and 7 bases from J, the junction kept 14 bases outside the gene matches. The length of the CDR3 is 17 residues. In DNA, the CDR3 is TGTGCCAGCAGCTCGCGAACCCGGGGGACAGGGAGGAATGAGCAGTTCTTC. Its translation: CASSSRTRGTGRNEQFF.